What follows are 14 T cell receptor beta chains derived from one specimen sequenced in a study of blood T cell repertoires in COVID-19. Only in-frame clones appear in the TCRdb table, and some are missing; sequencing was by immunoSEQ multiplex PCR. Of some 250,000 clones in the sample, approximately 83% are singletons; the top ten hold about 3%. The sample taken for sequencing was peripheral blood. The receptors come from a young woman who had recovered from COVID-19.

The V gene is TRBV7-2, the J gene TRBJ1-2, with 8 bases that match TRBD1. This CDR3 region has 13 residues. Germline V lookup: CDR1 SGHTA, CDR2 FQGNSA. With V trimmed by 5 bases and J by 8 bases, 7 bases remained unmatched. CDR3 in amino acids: CASSTRTGQGYTF. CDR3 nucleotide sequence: TGTGCCAGCAGCACTCGGACAGGGCAAGGCTACACCTTC.

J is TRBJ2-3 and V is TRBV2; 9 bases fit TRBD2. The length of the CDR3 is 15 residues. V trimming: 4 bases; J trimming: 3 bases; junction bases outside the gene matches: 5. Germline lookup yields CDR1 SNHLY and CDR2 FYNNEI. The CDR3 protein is CASSGRTSVTDTQYF. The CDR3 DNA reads TGTGCCAGCAGTGGGAGGACTAGCGTTACAGATACGCAGTATTTT.

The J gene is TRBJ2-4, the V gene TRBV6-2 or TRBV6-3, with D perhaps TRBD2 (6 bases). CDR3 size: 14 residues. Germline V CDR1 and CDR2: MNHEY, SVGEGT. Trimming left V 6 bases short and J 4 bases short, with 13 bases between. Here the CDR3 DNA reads TGTGCCAGCAGCATGGAGGGCACAAAAAACATTCAGTACTTC. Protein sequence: CASSMEGTKNIQYF.

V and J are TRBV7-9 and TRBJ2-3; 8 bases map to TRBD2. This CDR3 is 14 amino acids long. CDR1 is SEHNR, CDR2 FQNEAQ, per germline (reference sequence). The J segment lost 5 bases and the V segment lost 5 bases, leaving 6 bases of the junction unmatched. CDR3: CASSAAGVEDTQYF. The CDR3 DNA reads TGTGCCAGCAGCGCAGCGGGGGTAGAAGATACGCAGTATTTT. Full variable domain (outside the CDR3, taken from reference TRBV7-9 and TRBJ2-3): DTGVSQNPRHKITKRGQNVTFRCDPISEHNRLYWYRQTLGQGPEFLTYFQNEAQLEKSRLLSDRFSAERPKGSFSTLEIQRTEQGDSAMYLCASSAAGVEDTQYFGPGTRLTVL.

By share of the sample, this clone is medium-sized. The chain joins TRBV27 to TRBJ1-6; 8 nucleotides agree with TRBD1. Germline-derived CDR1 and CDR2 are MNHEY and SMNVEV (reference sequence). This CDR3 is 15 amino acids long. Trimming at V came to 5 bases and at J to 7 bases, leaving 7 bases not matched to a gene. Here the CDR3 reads CASSPWTGRNSPLHF. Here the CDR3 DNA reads TGTGCCAGCAGTCCCTGGACAGGGAGGAATTCACCCCTCCACTTT.

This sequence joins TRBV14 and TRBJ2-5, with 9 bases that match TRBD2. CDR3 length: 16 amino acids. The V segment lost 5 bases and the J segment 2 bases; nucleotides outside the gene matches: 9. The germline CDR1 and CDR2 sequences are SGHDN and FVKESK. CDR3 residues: CASSETSGLGQETQYF. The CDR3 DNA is TGTGCCAGCAGCGAGACTAGCGGCTTGGGTCAAGAGACCCAGTACTTC.

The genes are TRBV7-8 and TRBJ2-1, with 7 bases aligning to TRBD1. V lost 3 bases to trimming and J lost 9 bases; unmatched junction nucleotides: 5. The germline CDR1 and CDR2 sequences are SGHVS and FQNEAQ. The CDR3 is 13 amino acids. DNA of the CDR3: TGTGCCAGCAGCTTGGGTGGGACAGCTGAGCAGTTCTTC. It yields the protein CASSLGGTAEQFF.

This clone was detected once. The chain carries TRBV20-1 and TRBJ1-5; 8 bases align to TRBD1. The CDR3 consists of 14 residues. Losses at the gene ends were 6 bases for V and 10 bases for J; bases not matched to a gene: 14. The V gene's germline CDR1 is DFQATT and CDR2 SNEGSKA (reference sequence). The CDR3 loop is CSASTGGQPPPQHF. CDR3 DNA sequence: TGCAGTGCGAGTACAGGGGGGCAACCGCCCCCCCAGCATTTT.

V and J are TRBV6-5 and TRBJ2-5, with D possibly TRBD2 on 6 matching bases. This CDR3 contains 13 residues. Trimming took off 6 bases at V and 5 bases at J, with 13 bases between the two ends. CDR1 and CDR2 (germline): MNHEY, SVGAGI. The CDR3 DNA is TGTGCCAGCAGGCGAGCGGGTGTCGAGACCCAGTACTTC. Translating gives CASRRAGVETQYF.

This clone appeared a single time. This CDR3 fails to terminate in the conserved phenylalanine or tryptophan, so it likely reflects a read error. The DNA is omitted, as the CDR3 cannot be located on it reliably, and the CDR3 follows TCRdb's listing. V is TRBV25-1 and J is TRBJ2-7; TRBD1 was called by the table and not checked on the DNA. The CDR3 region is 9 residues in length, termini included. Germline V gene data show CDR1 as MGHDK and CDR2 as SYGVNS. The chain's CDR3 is CASRDRAGI.

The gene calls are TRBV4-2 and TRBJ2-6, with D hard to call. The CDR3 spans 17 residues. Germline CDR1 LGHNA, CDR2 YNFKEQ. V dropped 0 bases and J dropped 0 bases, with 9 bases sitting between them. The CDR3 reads CASSQDVADSGANVLTF. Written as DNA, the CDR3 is TGTGCCAGCAGCCAAGATGTCGCGGACTCTGGGGCCAACGTCCTGACTTTC.

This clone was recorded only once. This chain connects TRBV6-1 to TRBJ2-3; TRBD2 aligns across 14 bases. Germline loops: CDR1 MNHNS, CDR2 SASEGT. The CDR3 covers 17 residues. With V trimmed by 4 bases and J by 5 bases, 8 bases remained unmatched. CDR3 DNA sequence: TGTGCCAGCAGTGGGCCGGGACTAGCGGGGGTGGAAGATACGCAGTATTTT. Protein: CASSGPGLAGVEDTQYF.

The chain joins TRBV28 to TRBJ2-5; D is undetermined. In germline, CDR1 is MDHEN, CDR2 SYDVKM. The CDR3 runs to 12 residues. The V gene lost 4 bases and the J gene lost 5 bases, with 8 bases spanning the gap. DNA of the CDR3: TGTGCCAGCAGTTCACAGTGGGAGACCCAGTACTTC. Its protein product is CASSSQWETQYF.

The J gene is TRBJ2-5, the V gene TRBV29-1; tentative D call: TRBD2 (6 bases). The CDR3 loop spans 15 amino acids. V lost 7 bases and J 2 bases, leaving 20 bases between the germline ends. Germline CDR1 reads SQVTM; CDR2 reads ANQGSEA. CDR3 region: CSAPGVFSGQETQYF. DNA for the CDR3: TGCAGCGCCCCGGGGGTGTTCTCGGGGCAAGAGACCCAGTACTTC.